The rows below give T cell receptor beta chains drawn from one sample of a study of shared clonotypes between healthy human individuals. The table came from immunoSEQ multiplex PCR; TCRdb's copy has only in-frame clones and leaves some out. The sample contains over a million clones, around 97% of which appear only once. The sequenced sample consisted of naive CD4+ T cells sorted from blood. Receptor source: a man between 25 and 39 years old in good health. Both conserved end residues are part of each CDR3. D genes are given only for firm matches. The size field is filled for only some rows; it gives once, few, many or a size class.

V gene	clone size	J gene	D gene	CDR3 protein	CDR3 DNA
TRBV6-5	few	TRBJ1-3	-	CASSTGPWETIYF	TGTGCCAGCAGTACAGGACCTTGGGAGACCATATATTTT
TRBV18	-	TRBJ1-1	TRBD1	CASSPNRQGAAEAFF	TGTGCCAGCTCACCAAATCGCCAGGGGGCTGCTGAAGCTTTCTTT
TRBV7-9	-	TRBJ2-7	-	CASSLGLGSSEQYF	TGTGCCAGCAGCTTAGGATTAGGGTCTAGCGAGCAGTACTTC
TRBV9	-	TRBJ2-5	TRBD2	CASSVGSSGPGLTQYF	TGTGCCAGCAGCGTAGGGTCTAGCGGACCTGGTTTAACCCAGTACTTC
TRBV5-4	-	TRBJ2-1	-	CASSLEGSRYNEQFF	TGTGCCAGCAGCTTGGAGGGGAGTAGATACAATGAGCAGTTCTTC
TRBV2	-	TRBJ2-7	TRBD1	CASSVSGGEQYF	TGTGCCAGCAGTGTTTCAGGGGGCGAGCAGTACTTC
TRBV5-6	-	TRBJ2-6	-	CASSLGGSGANVLTF	TGTGCCAGCAGCTTAGGGGGCTCTGGGGCCAACGTCCTGACTTTC
TRBV2	-	TRBJ1-2	TRBD1	CASRGQGGYGYTF	TGTGCCAGCAGGGGACAGGGGGGTTATGGCTACACCTTC
TRBV4-1	-	TRBJ2-7	TRBD2	CASSQILAAYEQYF	TGCGCCAGCAGCCAGATCCTAGCGGCCTACGAGCAGTACTTC
TRBV9	-	TRBJ1-1	-	CASSALTVNTEAFF	TGTGCCAGCAGCGCCCTAACAGTGAACACTGAAGCTTTCTTT
TRBV28	-	TRBJ2-1	TRBD1	CASRLTGTGANEQFF	TGTGCCAGCAGATTAACCGGGACAGGGGCCAATGAGCAGTTCTTC
TRBV10-1	-	TRBJ2-5	-	CASSRTVQETQYF	TGCGCCAGCAGTCGGACAGTCCAAGAGACCCAGTACTTC
TRBV7-3	-	TRBJ2-7	TRBD2	CASSQRLAGAHEQYF	TGTGCCAGCAGCCAAAGACTAGCGGGAGCCCACGAGCAGTACTTC
TRBV28	-	TRBJ2-4	-	CASSLVSRSAIQYF	TGTGCCAGCAGTTTAGTGTCCCGTTCGGCCATTCAGTACTTC
TRBV28	-	TRBJ1-5	-	CASSLSTWDQPQHF	TGTGCCAGCAGTTTGTCTACCTGGGATCAGCCCCAGCATTTT
TRBV7-2	-	TRBJ2-1	-	CASSLSGPTYNEQFF	TGTGCCAGCAGCTTATCGGGCCCTACGTACAATGAGCAGTTCTTC
TRBV7-2	-	TRBJ1-1	-	CASSSAGTVMNTEAFF	TGTGCCAGCAGCTCAGCCGGGACGGTCATGAACACTGAAGCTTTCTTT
TRBV9	-	TRBJ2-1	-	CASSVGASSYNEQFF	TGTGCCAGCAGCGTAGGCGCAAGCTCCTACAATGAGCAGTTCTTC
TRBV11-2	-	TRBJ1-4	-	CASSWTVNEKLFF	TGTGCCAGCAGTTGGACAGTAAATGAAAAACTGTTTTTT
TRBV28	once	TRBJ2-7	TRBD1	CASSSWGQGSYEQYF	TGTGCCAGCAGTTCGTGGGGACAGGGAAGCTACGAGCAGTACTTC
TRBV6-1	-	TRBJ2-1	-	CASSEVGGIWDEQFF	TGTGCCAGCAGTGAAGTCGGTGGGATCTGGGATGAGCAGTTCTTC
TRBV7-9	-	TRBJ2-2	-	CASSQGIGELFF	TGTGCCAGCAGCCAGGGGATAGGGGAGCTGTTTTTT
TRBV25-1	-	TRBJ2-2	TRBD2	CASSKAGTSANTGELFF	TGTGCCAGCTCCAAAGCCGGGACTAGCGCGAACACCGGGGAGCTGTTTTTT
TRBV10-3	-	TRBJ1-3	-	CATRAGNTIYF	TGTGCCACCCGGGCCGGAAACACCATATATTTT
TRBV28	-	TRBJ2-7	TRBD1	CASSTPGQGSYEQYF	TGTGCCAGCAGTACGCCGGGACAGGGGTCCTACGAGCAGTACTTC